What follows are 14 T cell receptor beta chains derived from one specimen sequenced in a study of identical twins. TCRdb ran MiXCR on the 5' RACE reads and lists one entry per CDR3 protein. The sample has around 550,000 distinct CDR3 sequences, roughly 15% seen once. A further study also used this sample, focusing on yellow fever vaccine responses in identical twins.

The material sequenced was CD4+ T cells sorted from blood. All receptors come from a woman between 18 and 30 years old in good health.

The chain couples TRBV12-3 or TRBV12-4 to TRBJ2-1; 10 bases agree with TRBD2. V gave up 5 bases and J gave up 6 bases; unmatched junction bases: 10. The CDR3 loop spans 16 amino acids. The CDR3 sequence: CASSLGLAGVANEQFF. Here the CDR3 DNA reads TGTGCCAGCAGTCTAGGGCTAGCGGGAGTTGCCAATGAGCAGTTCTTC.

This clonotype appeared a few times. CDR3 sequence reads: CASRQGQETQYF. In DNA form, the CDR3 reads TGTGCCAGCAGACAGGGCCAGGAGACCCAGTACTTC. The chain links TRBV3-1 to TRBJ2-5, with D tentatively TRBD1 (6 bases). The CDR3 covers 12 residues. Germline loops: CDR1 LGHDT, CDR2 YNNKEL (reference sequence). With 6 bases removed from V and 5 bases from J, the gap between germline ends came to 10 bases.

The sample holds a few counts of this clonotype. V and J are TRBV24-1 and TRBJ2-2, with TRBD1 as a possible D gene (5 bases). Germline V gives CDR1 KGHDR, CDR2 SFDVKD. V shed 5 bases and J shed 2 bases, with 11 bases lying between them. The CDR3 consists of 15 residues. CDR3 residues: CATSARARNTGELFF. The CDR3, as DNA: TGTGCCACCAGTGCCAGGGCCCGAAACACCGGGGAGCTGTTTTTT.

This clonotype occurred a few times. The chain is built from TRBV12-3 or TRBV12-4 and TRBJ2-5; 13 bases match TRBD2. J gave up 1 base and V 3 bases, and 2 bases lay outside the gene matches. The CDR3 runs 16 residues. The CDR3 sequence is CASSFRLAGGQETQYF. Written as DNA, the CDR3 is TGTGCCAGCAGTTTCCGACTAGCGGGGGGCCAAGAGACCCAGTACTTC.

This sequence joins TRBV7-6 and TRBJ2-3; no firm D call. Looked up from germline, CDR1 is SGHVS and CDR2 is FNYEAQ. Trimming removed 1 base at V and 3 bases at J, with 11 bases between. The CDR3 is 15 residues long. The CDR3 region is CASSLGAVRTDTQYF. The CDR3 coding sequence is TGTGCCAGCAGCTTAGGGGCAGTCAGAACAGATACGCAGTATTTT.

In this sample, this clonotype turned up a few times. The chain links TRBV24-1 to TRBJ2-6, with D hard to call. This CDR3 has 15 amino acids. Germline CDR1 KGHDR, CDR2 SFDVKD. V was trimmed by 0 bases and J by 0 bases, leaving 2 bases between them. DNA for the CDR3: TGTGCCACCAGTGATTTGGGCTCTGGGGCCAACGTCCTGACTTTC. Protein sequence: CATSDLGSGANVLTF.

This clonotype was counted a few times. The DNA is omitted, as the CDR3 cannot be located on it reliably, and the CDR3 follows TCRdb's listing. J is TRBJ2-7 and V is TRBV6-5. Per germline, CDR1 MNHEY and CDR2 SVGAGI. Termini included, the CDR3 measures 13 amino acids. CDR3 sequence: CASSTSTRNEQYV.

This clonotype has just a few counts. The rearrangement uses TRBV24-1 and TRBJ2-3; 12 bases are shared with TRBD2. Germline CDR1 KGHDR, CDR2 SFDVKD. With 6 bases clipped from V and 3 bases from J, the junction kept 6 bases outside the gene matches. This CDR3 is 16 amino acids long. CDR3 region: CATSQTSGSTTDTQYF. The CDR3 DNA reads as TGTGCCACCAGTCAGACTAGCGGGAGTACTACAGATACGCAGTATTTT.

This clonotype was picked up many times. The J gene is TRBJ1-2, the V gene TRBV12-3 or TRBV12-4, with D uncertain. Trimming took 3 bases from V and 6 from J, leaving 20 bases between them. The CDR3 sequence is 16 residues long. CDR3 nucleotides: TGTGCCAGCAGTTTGGAGGCGAGGCAGCCCAAGCATGGCTACACCTTC. It encodes CASSLEARQPKHGYTF.

This clonotype was observed at least ten times. V is TRBV5-8 and J is TRBJ1-5; TRBD1 matches at 7 bases. This CDR3 comprises 14 residues. Germline CDR1 and CDR2: SGHTS and YDEGEE. V lost 5 bases, J lost 3 bases, and 5 bases stayed unmatched. The DNA for the CDR3 is TGTGCCAGCAGTTTGACAGGGATCAATCAGCCCCAGCATTTT. Amino acids: CASSLTGINQPQHF.

This clonotype was counted a few times. This chain connects TRBV5-1 to TRBJ2-2; the D is unclear. Germline CDR1 SGHRS, CDR2 YFSETQ. This CDR3 contains 17 residues. Trimming took 0 bases from V and 0 from J, leaving 12 bases between them. The CDR3 nucleotides are TGCGCCAGCAGCTTGGGGACGCCTCTGACGAACACCGGGGAGCTGTTTTTT. It encodes CASSLGTPLTNTGELFF.

In its sample, this clonotype was seen a few times. The chain has TRBV28 and TRBJ2-2; 10 nucleotides agree with TRBD1. Germline V lookup: CDR1 MDHEN, CDR2 SYDVKM. Unmatched junction bases numbered 7, after V lost 11 bases and J lost 1 base. This CDR3 has 15 residues. The CDR3 reads CAGGQGSLNTGELFF. The CDR3 DNA follows: TGTGCCGGGGGACAGGGGTCTCTGAACACCGGGGAGCTGTTTTTT. The variable domain in full, completed from reference TRBV28 and TRBJ2-2, reads DVKVTQSSRYLVKRTGEKVFLECVQDMDHENMFWYRQDPGLGLRLIYFSYDVKMKEKGDIPEGYSVSREKKERFSLILESASTNQTSMYLCAGGQGSLNTGELFFGEGSRLTVL.

This clonotype appeared many times. The chain uses TRBV5-1 and TRBJ1-1; D is ambiguous. Looked up from germline, CDR1 is SGHRS and CDR2 is YFSETQ. This CDR3 spans 14 amino acids. V dropped 1 base and J dropped 0 bases, with 7 bases sitting between them. CDR3 sequence reads: CASSLYDLNTEAFF. As DNA, the CDR3 is TGCGCCAGCAGCTTGTACGACCTGAACACTGAAGCTTTCTTT.

The rearrangement links TRBV20-1 to TRBJ2-1; D not resolved. The CDR3 sequence is 14 residues long. Germline CDR1 and CDR2: DFQATT and SNEGSKA (reference sequence). V lost 5 bases and J lost 0, with 11 bases in between. CDR3 bases: TGCAGTGCTTGGTCTACGAGCTCCTACAATGAGCAGTTCTTC. The encoded protein is CSAWSTSSYNEQFF.